Listed below are T cell receptor beta chains from one sample, sequenced in a study of cytomegalovirus exposure and HLA in healthy donors. TCRdb's table, derived via immunoSEQ multiplex PCR, lists solely in-frame clones and lacks some. The sample table sets out about 54,000 clones. Material: PBMCs. These TCRs come from a woman in her thirties or forties in good health and CMV-seronegative. Each CDR3 is given with its conserved first and last residue. The D gene is left open where the match is weak.

j_gene,d_gene,v_gene,len,CDR3aa,CDR3nt
TRBJ1-3,-,TRBV27,15,CASSLSRSSGNTIYF,TGTGCCAGCAGTTTATCTAGGAGCTCTGGAAACACCATATATTTT
TRBJ2-7,-,TRBV18,15,CASSPPLGGAYEQYF,TGTGCCAGCTCACCGCCCCTAGGGGGAGCCTACGAGCAGTACTTC
TRBJ1-4,-,TRBV28,13,CASSRRFNEKLFF,TGTGCCAGCAGTCGGAGGTTTAATGAAAAACTGTTTTTT
TRBJ2-5,-,TRBV11-2,14,CASSLSALRETQYF,TGTGCCAGCAGCTTAAGTGCGTTGAGAGAGACCCAGTACTTC
TRBJ2-2,TRBD1,TRBV4-1,18,CASSQDRDRATGTGELFF,TGCGCCAGCAGCCAAGACCGGGACAGGGCAACGGGCACCGGGGAGCTGTTTTTT
TRBJ1-2,-,TRBV4-1,15,CASSQDFIQGHGYTF,TGCGCCAGCAGCCAAGATTTTATCCAGGGCCATGGCTACACCTTC
TRBJ1-3,-,TRBV4-2,17,CASSQDHYLASGNTIYF,TGTGCCAGCAGCCAAGATCACTACCTGGCATCGGGAAACACCATATATTTT
TRBJ1-2,-,TRBV27,13,CASSFVGAYGYTF,TGTGCCAGCAGTTTTGTTGGGGCCTATGGCTACACCTTC
TRBJ1-4,TRBD1,TRBV19,14,CASSSSGGHEKLFF,TGTGCCAGTAGCTCCTCAGGGGGACACGAAAAACTGTTTTTT
TRBJ2-2,TRBD1,TRBV2,16,CASNRGPSRKSGELFF,TGTGCCAGCAATAGGGGGCCTTCCCGAAAGTCCGGGGAGCTGTTTTTT
TRBJ2-3,TRBD2,TRBV15,16,CATSRDGLAGGDTQYF,TGTGCCACCAGCAGAGACGGACTAGCGGGAGGTGATACGCAGTATTTT
TRBJ1-1,-,TRBV19,12,CASSEGNTEAFF,TGTGCCAGTAGTGAGGGGAACACTGAAGCTTTCTTT
TRBJ2-5,TRBD2,TRBV9,17,CASSVGVASGNQETQYF,TGTGCCAGCAGCGTAGGTGTGGCTAGCGGGAACCAAGAGACCCAGTACTTC
TRBJ2-7,-,TRBV20-1,11,CSARGAYEQYF,TGCAGTGCTAGAGGGGCATACGAGCAGTACTTC
TRBJ1-1,TRBD1,TRBV6-5,14,CASRFAGGGTEAFF,TGTGCCAGCAGGTTTGCAGGGGGAGGCACTGAAGCTTTCTTT
TRBJ1-2,-,TRBV27,16,CASSATGGGAGYGYTF,TGTGCCAGCAGTGCAACCGGTGGCGGGGCTGGCTATGGCTACACCTTC
TRBJ2-3,-,TRBV20-1,11,CSASPADTQYF,TGCAGTGCTAGCCCTGCAGATACGCAGTATTTT
TRBJ2-3,TRBD2,TRBV6-5,15,CASSYGGGITDTQYF,TGTGCCAGCAGTTACGGCGGGGGAATCACAGATACGCAGTATTTT
TRBJ1-1,TRBD1,TRBV7-3,14,CASSPSQGATEAFF,TGTGCCAGCAGCCCCTCCCAGGGGGCGACTGAAGCTTTCTTT
TRBJ1-2,TRBD1,TRBV5-1,15,CASSTLQGATYGYTF,TGCGCCAGCAGCACGCTACAGGGGGCGACGTACGGCTACACCTTC
TRBJ1-1,-,TRBV27,13,CASSWGWNTEAFF,TGTGCCAGCAGTTGGGGCTGGAACACTGAAGCTTTCTTT
TRBJ1-5,-,TRBV18,17,CASSPPNSQDGNQPQHF,TGTGCCAGCTCACCACCGAACTCACAGGACGGGAATCAGCCCCAGCATTTT
TRBJ2-7,TRBD1,TRBV6-6,13,CASSHPTGDEQYF,TGTGCCAGCAGCCATCCTACAGGGGACGAGCAGTACTTC
TRBJ1-2,-,TRBV7-2,16,CASSLKGEGTGYGYTF,TGTGCCAGCAGCTTAAAAGGAGAGGGCACGGGCTATGGCTACACCTTC
TRBJ1-1,-,TRBV13,13,CASSFVQNTEAFF,TGTGCCAGCAGCTTTGTCCAGAACACTGAAGCTTTCTTT
TRBJ2-7,TRBD1,TRBV10-3,14,CAISVGTGGGEQYF,TGTGCCATCAGTGTTGGGACAGGGGGGGGAGAGCAGTACTTC
TRBJ2-5,TRBD2,TRBV6-5,15,CASKVIAGSVETQYF,TGTGCCAGCAAAGTAATAGCGGGGTCTGTGGAGACCCAGTACTTC
TRBJ1-2,TRBD1,TRBV19,14,CASRGTGNHYGYTF,TGTGCCAGTAGAGGGACAGGGAATCACTATGGCTACACCTTC
TRBJ1-3,-,TRBV23-1,13,CASSQAGTYTIYF,TGCGCCAGCAGTCAGGCAGGGACTTACACCATATATTTT